Below, 12 T cell receptor beta chains from the same sample are listed, as sequenced in a study of T cells in Graves' hyperthyroidism and ophthalmopathy. Authors of the study amplified TCR beta CDR3 regions from RNA transcripts. The HTBI set primed first-round TCR CDR3 RT-PCR. TCRdb called the multiplex PCR reads again in MiXCR, with one record for every CDR3 protein. The sample carries more than 350,000 distinct CDR3 sequences, about 15% recorded once. Material: blood. The receptors derive from a woman aged 30 to 39 with Graves' hyperthyroidism.

V is TRBV4-1 and J is TRBJ2-7; 8 nucleotides match TRBD1. CDR1 is MGHRA, CDR2 YSYEKL, per germline. Trimming cost V 3 bases and J 4 bases; bases outside gene matches: 8. The CDR3 has 15 residues. CDR3 DNA sequence: TGCGCCAGCAGCCACTACTCGGGACAGGATTACGAGCAGTACTTC. It yields the protein CASSHYSGQDYEQYF.

This clonotype was counted many times. This chain uses TRBV28 with TRBJ1-1; D unclear. The CDR3 runs to 12 residues. Between the trimmed V and J ends, which lost 2 bases and 5 bases, there was a span of 6 bases. In germline, CDR1 is MDHEN, CDR2 SYDVKM. CDR3 DNA sequence: TGTGCCAGCAGTTTAACTCTGACTGAAGCTTTCTTT. Translation gives CASSLTLTEAFF.

The chain recombines TRBV15 with TRBJ2-5; tentative D call: TRBD2 (6 bases). V was cut by 0 bases and J by 2 bases, with 13 bases left in between. The CDR3 sequence is 16 residues long. Germline-derived CDR1 and CDR2 are LNHNV and YYDKDF (reference sequence). DNA for the CDR3: TGTGCCACCAGCAGAGATCGCGGGGCGCCACAAGAGACCCAGTACTTC. This encodes CATSRDRGAPQETQYF.

This clonotype was recorded at least ten times. The chain recombines TRBV3-1 with TRBJ1-5, with unresolved D. Germline CDR1 and CDR2: LGHDT and YNNKEL (reference sequence). The CDR3 contains 13 residues. Trimming took 0 bases from V and 7 from J, leaving 7 bases between them. CDR3 protein: CASSQDVRQPQHF. DNA of the CDR3: TGTGCCAGCAGCCAAGATGTTCGACAGCCCCAGCATTTT.

This clonotype was counted many times. The chain is built from TRBV30 and TRBJ2-5, with D possibly TRBD1 on 6 matching bases. V was clipped by 3 bases and J by 5 bases, with 13 bases between them. The CDR3 runs to 13 residues. Germline V lookup: CDR1 GTSNPN, CDR2 SVGIG (reference sequence). CDR3 region: CAWSQQGRETQYF. CDR3 DNA: TGTGCCTGGAGCCAACAGGGACGGGAGACCCAGTACTTC.

There are a few counts of this clonotype. The rearrangement uses TRBV5-5 and TRBJ2-1; TRBD2 agrees at 11 bases. This CDR3 region has 12 residues. The germline V gene has CDR1 SGHKS and CDR2 YYEKEE (reference sequence). V trimming: 4 bases; J trimming: 15 bases; junction bases outside the gene matches: 6. CDR3 protein: CASSLSSGRVFF. CDR3 nucleotide sequence: TGTGCCAGCAGCCTTAGTAGCGGGAGGGTGTTCTTC.

This clonotype was detected only a few times. This sequence joins TRBV20-1 and TRBJ2-1; 10 positions match TRBD2. V lost 6 bases to trimming and J lost 7 bases; unmatched junction nucleotides: 12. The CDR3 is 15 amino acids. CDR1 is DFQATT, CDR2 SNEGSKA, per germline (reference sequence). The CDR3 sequence is CSAISLAGVSNEQFF. In DNA, the CDR3 is TGCAGTGCCATAAGCCTAGCGGGAGTGAGTAATGAGCAGTTCTTC.

There are a few counts of this clonotype. The genes are TRBV5-6 and TRBJ2-5, with D possibly being TRBD1 (5 bases). This CDR3 has 16 amino acids. V was shortened by 0 bases and J by 0 bases, with 12 bases between the two germline ends. The germline V gene has CDR1 SGHDT and CDR2 YYEEEE. In DNA, the CDR3 is TGTGCCAGCAGCTTGGGGGGCGGCCCGTACCAAGAGACCCAGTACTTC. It specifies CASSLGGGPYQETQYF.

As concerns this clonotype: No DNA is shown, since the ends of the CDR3 on it are uncertain; the CDR3 is the one TCRdb lists. This CDR3 reads CASSLWGSGATDTQCF. The chain combines TRBV7-6 with TRBJ2-3; TRBD2, as called in the table, went unchecked against the DNA. From germline, CDR1 is SGHVS and CDR2 FNYEAQ. A total of 16 residues make up the CDR3, ends included.

Many counts were recorded for this clonotype. The rearrangement joins TRBV28 to TRBJ2-1, with D perhaps given as TRBD1 or TRBD2 (5 bases each). Germline V gives CDR1 MDHEN, CDR2 SYDVKM. Trimming cost V 8 bases and J 6 bases, with 14 bases left between them. The CDR3 runs to 13 residues. CDR3 in amino acids: CASVRLGVNEQFF. The DNA for the CDR3 is TGTGCCAGCGTACGACTGGGGGTCAATGAGCAGTTCTTC.

Concerning this clonotype: Just one base apart from a much larger clone, this may be a read error. CDR3 DNA sequence: TGTGCCTGGAGTGTACGCTTCGGGGCAGGGAGGACTTATAGCAATCAGCCCCAGCATTTT. It is translated as CAWSVRFGAGRTYSNQPQHF. The chain joins TRBV30 to TRBJ1-5; D is perhaps TRBD1 (5 bases). The germline CDR1 and CDR2 sequences are GTSNPN and SVGIG (reference sequence). The CDR3 runs 20 residues. V was clipped by 0 bases and J by 0 bases, with 24 bases between them.

This clonotype was detected many times. This sequence joins TRBV28 and TRBJ2-3, with 8 bases aligning to TRBD2. Germline assignment: CDR1 MDHEN and CDR2 SYDVKM. Trimming removed 6 bases from V and 0 bases from J; junction bases left unmatched: 17. The CDR3 totals 19 residues. The CDR3 region is CASRNSGTSRGTSTDTQYF. Here the CDR3 DNA reads TGTGCCAGCAGAAACTCCGGGACTAGTAGAGGAACTAGCACAGATACGCAGTATTTT.